This section outlines one TCR beta chain sequence together with its context. Its antigen is not known. With V trimmed by 5 bases and J by 3 bases, 12 bases remained unmatched. The CDR3 has 16 residues. Germline CDR1 is MNHEY and CDR2 is SMNVEV (reference sequence). The record originates from a study of T cell responses to AZD1222 COVID-19 vaccine. Whole-study results and caveats: Just a handful of people given AZD1222 tested seropositive at baseline.

Clones were sequenced by immunoSEQ multiplex PCR, and TCRdb holds only the in-frame ones, with some missing. The sample lists fewer than 200,000 clones, around 90% seen once, with under 14% in the top ten. The study pooled second doses at about 4 or about 12 weeks. The chain has TRBV27 and TRBJ2-7, with 8 bases identical to TRBD2. The source was peripheral blood, collected 28 days after the second AZD1222 dose. The source of this sequence is an adult who received the AZD1222 COVID-19 vaccine. The CDR3 here is CASSPSGGGGIYEQYF. The CDR3 bases are TGTGCCAGCAGTCCCTCGGGGGGCGGGGGGATCTACGAGCAGTACTTC.